The 24 T cell receptor beta chains below all came from one sample that was sequenced in a study of cytomegalovirus exposure and HLA in healthy donors. Both 60 Vbeta primers and 13 Jbeta primers went into the PCR. The assay was immunoSEQ multiplex PCR, and TCRdb's table has in-frame clones only and misses some. The sample lists about 180,000 clones; roughly 83% were seen once. The sample taken for sequencing was PBMCs. The receptors stem from a man under 40 in good health and CMV-seronegative.

This clone was counted once. V and J are TRBV2 and TRBJ2-7, with TRBD2 matching over 8 bases. The V and J ends lost 10 bases and 5 bases, in that order; junction bases with no gene match: 10. The CDR3 spans 13 residues. Germline V lookup: CDR1 SNHLY, CDR2 FYNNEI. The CDR3 spells CATRGGHAHEQYF. The CDR3 bases are TGTGCCACCCGGGGGGGCCACGCCCACGAGCAGTACTTC.

The rearrangement uses TRBV15 and TRBJ2-1, with 12 positions matching TRBD2. V was clipped by 5 bases and J by 9 bases; unmatched bases: 8. Germline values: CDR1 LNHNV, CDR2 YYDKDF (reference sequence). The CDR3 totals 15 residues. DNA of the CDR3: TGTGCCACCAGCCCCCCGGGACTAGCGGGTTTTGAGCAGTTCTTC. Translating it yields CATSPPGLAGFEQFF. Full variable domain (missing parts from reference TRBV15 and TRBJ2-1): DAMVIQNPRYQVTQFGKPVTLSCSQTLNHNVMYWYQQKSSQAPKLLFHYYDKDFNNEADTPDNFQSRRPNTSFCFLDIRSPGLGDTAMYLCATSPPGLAGFEQFFGPGTRLTVL.

V gene TRBV7-2 combines with J gene TRBJ2-7, with TRBD2 identical over 8 bases. Unmatched junction bases numbered 1, after V lost 2 bases and J lost 1 base. Per the germline V gene, CDR1 is SGHTA and CDR2 is FQGNSA. There are 14 residues in the CDR3. The CDR3 loop reads CASSLLAGSYEQYF. The DNA of the CDR3 is TGTGCCAGCAGCTTACTAGCGGGTTCCTACGAGCAGTACTTC.

The chain employs TRBV30 and TRBJ1-4; D may be TRBD1 (6 bases). The V gene's germline CDR1 is GTSNPN and CDR2 SVGIG (reference sequence). Trimming took off 3 bases at V and 5 bases at J, with 13 bases between the two ends. This CDR3 is 14 amino acids long. This chain's CDR3 is CAWSLGTWNEKLFF. The CDR3 DNA reads as TGTGCCTGGAGCCTCGGGACATGGAATGAAAAACTGTTTTTT.

The chain is built from TRBV6-1 and TRBJ1-4; D perhaps matches TRBD1 (6 bases). This CDR3 spans 15 amino acids. Trimming removed 3 bases from V and 4 bases from J, with 12 bases in between. Looked up from germline, CDR1 is MNHNS and CDR2 is SASEGT. This CDR3 is CASSDRGQYNEKLFF. CDR3 coding DNA: TGTGCCAGCAGTGATCGAGGACAGTATAATGAAAAACTGTTTTTT.

As to this clone: The identical CDR3 is also encoded by other nucleotide sequences in the sample. The chain combines TRBV10-3 with TRBJ2-1; 9 nucleotides agree with TRBD2. V trimming: 0 bases; J trimming: 5 bases; junction bases outside the gene matches: 8. The CDR3 has 17 amino acids. CDR1 ENHRY and CDR2 SYGVKD come from the germline V gene. This CDR3 is CAISESGASGDNNEQFF. CDR3 bases: TGTGCCATCAGTGAGTCTGGGGCTAGCGGGGATAACAATGAGCAGTTCTTC.

The table lists this clone with a few counts. V usage is TRBV4-2 and J usage is TRBJ2-7; 12 bases agree with TRBD2. The CDR3 is 17 amino acids. The V gene end was trimmed by 2 bases and the J gene end by 0 bases; junction bases not matched to a gene: 5. The germline V gene has CDR1 LGHNA and CDR2 YNFKEQ. CDR3 DNA sequence: TGTGCCAGCAGCCAACTGACTAGCGGGGGAGGCTCCTACGAGCAGTACTTC. Its translation is CASSQLTSGGGSYEQYF.

The chain employs TRBV6-5 and TRBJ2-2; D unresolved. The CDR3 contains 12 residues. The germline V gene encodes CDR1 MNHEY and CDR2 SVGAGI. Trimming shortened V by 6 bases and J by 5 bases, and 7 bases separated the two germline ends. The CDR3 loop reads CASSLSTGELFF. CDR3 in DNA: TGTGCCAGCAGCCTCTCTACCGGGGAGCTGTTTTTT.

This chain uses TRBV5-1 with TRBJ2-2, with TRBD1 matching over 7 bases. The germline CDR1 and CDR2 sequences are SGHRS and YFSETQ. The CDR3 runs to 19 residues. The J segment lost 3 bases and the V segment lost 0 bases, leaving 14 bases of the junction unmatched. The CDR3 loop is CASSLGQGGSYSDTGELFF. The CDR3 DNA is TGCGCCAGCAGCTTGGGACAGGGCGGGTCTTATTCGGACACCGGGGAGCTGTTTTTT. The full variable domain, rest sourced from reference TRBV5-1 and TRBJ2-2, is KAGVTQTPRYLIKTRGQQVTLSCSPISGHRSVSWYQQTPGQGLQFLFEYFSETQRNKGNFPGRFSGRQFSNSRSEMNVSTLELGDSALYLCASSLGQGGSYSDTGELFFGEGSRLTVL.

The genes are TRBV19 and TRBJ2-3; D might be TRBD1 (6 bases). The germline V gene has CDR1 LNHDA and CDR2 SQIVND (reference sequence). Trimming took 3 bases from V and 2 from J, leaving 21 bases between them. The CDR3 totals 18 residues. The CDR3 nucleotides read TGTGCCAGTAGTATTGGGCCTTCGACAGGAGCCCTCACAGATACGCAGTATTTT. It yields the protein CASSIGPSTGALTDTQYF.

The chain recombines TRBV6-1 with TRBJ2-1, with 9 bases matching TRBD2. CDR1 MNHNS and CDR2 SASEGT come from the germline V gene. V was pared by 2 bases and J by 8 bases, with 7 bases of the junction left unmatched. CDR3 length: 15 residues. The DNA for the CDR3 is TGTGCCAGCAGTGAATGGGGGACTAGCCTCTATGAGCAGTTCTTC. This encodes CASSEWGTSLYEQFF.

This clone was seen just once. The chain employs TRBV27 and TRBJ2-1; possible D gene TRBD2, 6 bases. Germline V gene sequence: CDR1 MNHEY, CDR2 SMNVEV (reference sequence). The CDR3 is made up of 12 amino acids. V was trimmed by 1 base and J by 10 bases, leaving 8 bases between them. CDR3 protein: CASSLFSGEQFF. The CDR3 coding sequence is TGTGCCAGCAGTTTATTTAGCGGAGAGCAGTTCTTC.

V gene TRBV7-6 combines with J gene TRBJ2-7, with D possibly TRBD1 on 5 matching bases. The germline V gene encodes CDR1 SGHVS and CDR2 FNYEAQ. The CDR3 totals 15 residues. Trimming stripped 1 base from V and 0 bases from J, with 10 bases between. CDR3 nucleotides: TGTGCCAGCAGCTTAGGAAGGGGCTTCTCCTACGAGCAGTACTTC. Amino acids: CASSLGRGFSYEQYF.

The chain links TRBV2 to TRBJ1-6; unclear D gene. The CDR3 extends over 14 amino acids. CDR1 is SNHLY, CDR2 FYNNEI, per germline. With 8 bases removed from V and 8 bases from J, the gap between germline ends came to 16 bases. The CDR3 DNA sequence: TGTGCCAGCGGGCGGCGGAGGCTTGATTCACCCCTCCACTTT. Translating gives CASGRRRLDSPLHF.

This chain joins TRBV5-1 and TRBJ2-5, with a possible D match to TRBD2 (5 bases). V was shortened by 4 bases and J by 11 bases, with 12 bases between the two germline ends. Looked up from germline, CDR1 is SGHRS and CDR2 is YFSETQ. The CDR3 runs 11 residues. CDR3 DNA: TGCGCCAGCAGCGTGGGTTGGGAGCAGTACTTC. It yields the protein CASSVGWEQYF.

The chain combines TRBV2 with TRBJ2-7; 9 bases fit TRBD1. The germline CDR1 and CDR2 sequences are SNHLY and FYNNEI. The CDR3 spans 13 residues. V lost 9 bases to trimming and J lost 6 bases; unmatched junction nucleotides: 9. CDR3 sequence (DNA): TGTGCCAGGCCGGGACAGGGCCTTACCGAGCAGTACTTC. This encodes CARPGQGLTEQYF.

This chain connects TRBV7-2 to TRBJ2-5, with 8 bases lining up with TRBD1. This CDR3 has 13 amino acids. CDR1 is SGHTA and CDR2 is FQGNSA in the germline V gene. Trimming at V came to 3 bases and at J to 11 bases, leaving 8 bases not matched to a gene. The CDR3, as DNA: TGTGCCAGCAGCTTTCAACAGGGGGGAGAGCAGTACTTC. Its protein is CASSFQQGGEQYF.

The V gene is TRBV9, the J gene TRBJ2-7, with D possibly being TRBD2 (6 bases). The CDR3 is 14 amino acids. The germline CDR1 and CDR2 sequences are SGDLS and YYNGEE. Trimming left V 0 bases short and J 3 bases short, with 10 bases between. The CDR3 is CASSVGAGFYEQYF. CDR3 DNA: TGTGCCAGCAGCGTAGGAGCGGGTTTCTACGAGCAGTACTTC.

The chain combines TRBV30 with TRBJ2-6, with 7 bases identical to TRBD1. V lost 0 bases, J lost 4 bases, and 9 bases stayed unmatched. This CDR3 contains 17 residues. The germline CDR1 and CDR2 sequences are GTSNPN and SVGIG (reference sequence). The CDR3 nucleotides are TGTGCCTGGAGTGTATTACAGGGGCTATCCGGGGCCAACGTCCTGACTTTC. It encodes CAWSVLQGLSGANVLTF.

A single count supports this clone. The V and J genes are TRBV18 and TRBJ2-5; D remains unclear. Germline V gene lookup returns CDR1 KGHSH and CDR2 LQKENI. Trimming pared 6 bases from V and 1 base from J, leaving 9 bases between. The CDR3 runs 13 residues. The CDR3 reads CASSRQFQETQYF. CDR3 bases: TGTGCCAGCTCTCGACAATTCCAAGAGACCCAGTACTTC.

The genes are TRBV27 and TRBJ1-5; a possible D gene is TRBD1 (6 bases). Germline lookup yields CDR1 MNHEY and CDR2 SMNVEV (reference sequence). The CDR3 extends over 17 amino acids. V lost 3 bases to trimming and J lost 0 bases, with 15 bases between them. The chain's CDR3 is CASSLGGRFNSNQPQHF. CDR3 nucleotide sequence: TGTGCCAGCAGTTTGGGGGGGCGATTTAATAGCAATCAGCCCCAGCATTTT.

The genes are TRBV5-5 and TRBJ2-4, with unresolved D. CDR3 length equals 16 residues. Per the germline V gene, CDR1 is SGHKS and CDR2 is YYEKEE (reference sequence). The V and J ends lost 2 bases and 3 bases respectively, with 15 bases between them. The CDR3 sequence is CASSFGVVTLKNIQYF. The CDR3 bases are TGTGCCAGCAGCTTCGGAGTCGTCACCCTCAAAAACATTCAGTACTTC.

The chain is built from TRBV5-1 and TRBJ1-2; 11 nucleotides line up with TRBD1. The V gene end was trimmed by 0 bases and the J gene end by 3 bases; junction bases not matched to a gene: 4. This CDR3 has 16 amino acids. Germline CDR1 and CDR2: SGHRS and YFSETQ. The CDR3 bases are TGCGCCAGCAGCTTGGGGACGGGACAGGGGGACTATGGCTACACCTTC. Translating it yields CASSLGTGQGDYGYTF.

The chain links TRBV10-2 to TRBJ2-5; 10 nucleotides agree with TRBD2. The J segment lost 5 bases and the V segment lost 4 bases, leaving 4 bases of the junction unmatched. The germline CDR1 and CDR2 sequences are WSHSY and SAAADI. The CDR3 loop spans 14 amino acids. CDR3 in amino acids: CASSALAGVETQYF. DNA for the CDR3: TGCGCCAGCAGTGCGCTAGCGGGAGTTGAGACCCAGTACTTC.